The present entry profiles one T cell receptor (beta chain) with its context. The antigen remains undetermined. This entry is derived from a study of cytomegalovirus exposure and HLA in healthy donors. At the level of the study: An earlier analysis identified some 110 million unique TCR beta sequences in about 170 million T cells.

It was with 60 Vbeta and 13 Jbeta primers that the PCR ran. Repertoires were generated with immunoSEQ multiplex PCR, while TCRdb's copy carries only in-frame clones and drops some. The repertoire holds 150,000 or so clones, with about 76% as singletons. Study-level points and caveats: When analyzed later, the rates of TCR association showed variation by HLA locus, with DRB1 the most and HLA-C the fewest. Some 17,000 TCR beta sequences were associated with HLA alleles at 0.05 false discovery rate in a later analysis.

The sequencing sample was made of PBMCs. The source is a female donor in good health and CMV-seronegative.

The DNA for the CDR3 is TGTGCCAGCTCACCCCCGATCTTGAGAGTAAACACCATATATTTT. Protein product: CASSPPILRVNTIYF. The chain has TRBV18 and TRBJ1-3; no clear D gene. The CDR3 spans 15 residues. Germline CDR1 KGHSH, CDR2 LQKENI. V lost 3 bases and J lost 6, with 15 bases in between. Together with reference TRBV18 and TRBJ1-3, the CDR3 gives the full variable domain: NAGVMQNPRHLVRRRGQEARLRCSPMKGHSHVYWYRQLPEEGLKFMVYLQKENIIDESGMPKERFSAEFPKEGPSILRIQQVVRGDSAAYFCASSPPILRVNTIYFGEGSWLTVV.